The 10 T cell receptor beta chains listed next were all sequenced from one sample in a study of T-cell memory formation after mild COVID-19. TCRdb reprocessed the 5' RACE reads via MiXCR and lists one record per CDR3 protein. The table has about 100,000 distinct CDR3 sequences, around 10% seen once. The sample comprised PBMCs or a T cell subset sorted from them (not recorded which). Receptors were obtained from a young man who had mild COVID-19 (a few samples of this study predate the infection). Cell type and time point are not known.

This clonotype appeared a few times. The chain couples TRBV4-3 to TRBJ2-7, with D unresolved. The germline V and J ends were trimmed by 0 bases and 1 base, with 10 bases remaining between them. The CDR3 extends over 15 amino acids. The germline V gene has CDR1 LGHNA and CDR2 YSLEER. As DNA, the CDR3 is TGCGCCAGCAGCCAAGAGGGGTGGGGATCCTACGAGCAGTACTTC. As protein: CASSQEGWGSYEQYF.

The rearrangement joins TRBV27 to TRBJ2-4; D assignment may be TRBD1 or TRBD2 (6 bases each). The CDR3 contains 14 residues. In germline, CDR1 is MNHEY, CDR2 SMNVEV (reference sequence). The germline V and J ends were trimmed by 2 bases and 10 bases, with 15 bases remaining between them. The CDR3: CASSLGGPKTIQYF. The CDR3, as DNA: TGTGCCAGCAGTTTAGGGGGGCCCAAAACTATTCAGTACTTC.

This clonotype was recorded at least ten times. The chain recombines TRBV12-3 or TRBV12-4 with TRBJ1-2, with a tentative D call TRBD1 (6 bases). V was trimmed by 6 bases and J by 4 bases, leaving 15 bases between them. CDR3 length: 14 residues. This chain's CDR3 is CASSPFNRVYGYTF. The CDR3 nucleotides are TGTGCCAGCAGCCCATTCAACAGGGTCTATGGCTACACCTTC.

The table lists this clonotype with a few counts. The chain carries TRBV19 and TRBJ1-5; D not resolved. Germline V gene data show CDR1 as LNHDA and CDR2 as SQIVND (reference sequence). The CDR3 runs 15 residues. Trimming took 3 bases from V and 0 from J, leaving 9 bases between them. The CDR3: CASSIYGDSNQPQHF. CDR3 coding DNA: TGTGCCAGTAGTATTTACGGTGATAGCAATCAGCCCCAGCATTTT.

This clonotype was observed a few times. The chain is built from TRBV5-5 and TRBJ1-1; D unclear. Germline V gene lookup returns CDR1 SGHKS and CDR2 YYEKEE (reference sequence). Trimming took off 0 bases at V and 5 bases at J, with 11 bases between the two ends. There are 14 residues in the CDR3. CDR3 sequence (DNA): TGTGCCAGCAGCTTGGAGGGTGTCGAAACTGAAGCTTTCTTT. Its translation: CASSLEGVETEAFF.

This clonotype showed up just a few times. J is TRBJ1-1 and V is TRBV29-1; D is unclear. Per the germline V gene, CDR1 is SQVTM and CDR2 is ANQGSEA. The CDR3 is 12 amino acids. V lost 7 bases to trimming and J lost 4 bases, with 13 bases between them. For the CDR3, the DNA is TGCAGCGCGAGAGGGATTTCCACTGAAGCTTTCTTT. This codes for CSARGISTEAFF.

With respect to this clonotype: A read error may produce the germline difference seen at one junction end. The genes are TRBV7-7 and TRBJ2-1; TRBD2 might be the D (5 bases). The CDR3 extends over 14 amino acids. The germline V gene encodes CDR1 SSHAT and CDR2 FNYEAQ (reference sequence). CDR3 loop: CASSLDSTYNEQFF. The CDR3 DNA sequence: TGTGCTAGCAGCTTGGACTCAACCTACAATGAGCAGTTCTTC.

The chain has TRBV20-1 and TRBJ2-7, with TRBD2 matching over 9 bases. The CDR3 is 16 residues long. Germline lookup yields CDR1 DFQATT and CDR2 SNEGSKA (reference sequence). The ends lost 3 bases at V and 0 bases at J; junction bases unmatched: 9. The CDR3 region is CSASSPAGGISYEQYV. CDR3 bases: TGCAGTGCTAGCTCTCCAGCGGGGGGAATCTCCTACGAGCAGTACGTC.

This clonotype was seen ten or more times. The V gene is TRBV7-9, the J gene TRBJ1-1, with D possibly matching TRBD1 (5 bases). Germline V CDR1 and CDR2: SEHNR, FQNEAQ (reference sequence). The V gene lost 7 bases and the J gene lost 3 bases, with 15 bases spanning the gap. This CDR3 is built from 14 residues. CDR3 DNA sequence: TGTGCCAGCACCCCTACGGTCAGGGACACTGAAGCTTTCTTT. Its translation: CASTPTVRDTEAFF.

The chain is built from TRBV9 and TRBJ2-2, with 8 bases fitting TRBD2. CDR1 and CDR2 from the germline V gene are SGDLS and YYNGEE. With 0 bases clipped from V and 6 bases from J, the junction kept 19 bases outside the gene matches. The CDR3 contains 20 residues. The CDR3 spells CASSVAIPRAGGEPPGELFF. The DNA of the CDR3 is TGTGCCAGCAGCGTAGCGATCCCCCGGGCGGGGGGAGAGCCCCCCGGGGAGCTGTTTTTT.